Given below is one TCR beta chain in context. Its target is unknown. The sample belongs to a study of shared clonotypes between healthy human individuals. Points from the study as a whole: Larger estimated richness was generally recorded for naive subsets relative to memory subsets.

Naive CD8 cells lacked CD45RO and underwent positive selection for CCR7, leaving out terminally differentiated effector memory CD45RA+ cells. TCRdb's copy holds only in-frame clones and misses some; the assay was immunoSEQ multiplex PCR. The sample includes 600,000 or so clones, 98% of them seen just once. CDR3 length equals 13 residues. V was pared by 0 bases and J by 7 bases, with 9 bases between. In germline, CDR1 is MNHEY, CDR2 SMNVEV (reference sequence). Sequencing used naive CD8+ T cells sorted from blood. The sequence was obtained from a man aged 25-45 years in good health. The chain couples TRBV27 to TRBJ1-1; TRBD1 might be the D (6 bases). CDR3 sequence: CASSLSEDSEAFF. CDR3 sequence (DNA): TGTGCCAGCAGTTTATCCGAGGACAGTGAAGCTTTCTTT.